Sequencing of this T cell receptor (beta chain) was carried out in a study of Graves' ophthalmopathy and Graves' hyperthyroidism. RNA served as the template for amplifying TCR beta CDR3 regions. Second-round multiplex PCR came after a first-round RT-PCR that employed HTBI primers. One entry per CDR3 protein, called by TCRdb with MiXCR from the multiplex PCR reads. This sample has roughly 700,000 distinct CDR3 sequences, with 35% to 50% found just once. This clonotype occurred a few times. Its antigen remains unknown. Findings and limits, study-wide: Among thyroid clonotypes expanded above 0.001 frequency, most also appeared in blood.

The CDR3 is 17 amino acids. The germline CDR1 and CDR2 sequences are DFQATT and SNEGSKA (reference sequence). V shed 5 bases and J shed 4 bases, with 24 bases lying between them. This TCR was recovered from an adult man with Graves' ophthalmopathy. This rearrangement joins TRBV20-1 to TRBJ1-5, with D tentatively TRBD1 (5 bases). The source material was peripheral blood. CDR3 nucleotide sequence: TGCAGTGCTGGGACTCCGGGACCGAAGGTTTGGAATCAGCCCCAGCATTTT. Its protein is CSAGTPGPKVWNQPQHF.